Sequencing of this TCR beta chain was carried out in a study of graft-versus-host responses after intestinal transplantation. Findings and caveats of the study: Declines in HvG clones occurring early post-transplant were associated with peak circulating GvH clone levels.

The method was immunoSEQ multiplex PCR; TCRdb's version includes in-frame clones alone and lacks a portion of them. The sample gives about 59,000 clones, around 93% of which show up once; roughly 0.4% is in the top ten. Comments on this clone: Its antigen is currently unknown.

The source of this sequence is a human donor who was the organ donor for an intestinal transplant. The sequencing here drew on unstimulated CD4+ T cells sorted from spleen or lymph node cells, taken before transplant.

CDR3 loop: CASSDKLVQAGPLHF. For the CDR3, the DNA is TGTGCCAGCAGTGACAAGTTGGTTCAGGCGGGACCCCTCCACTTT. The chain joins TRBV25-1 to TRBJ1-6; D is ambiguous. CDR1 MGHDK and CDR2 SYGVNS come from the germline V gene. Trimming cost V 3 bases and J 12 bases, with 18 bases left between them. The CDR3 is made up of 15 amino acids.